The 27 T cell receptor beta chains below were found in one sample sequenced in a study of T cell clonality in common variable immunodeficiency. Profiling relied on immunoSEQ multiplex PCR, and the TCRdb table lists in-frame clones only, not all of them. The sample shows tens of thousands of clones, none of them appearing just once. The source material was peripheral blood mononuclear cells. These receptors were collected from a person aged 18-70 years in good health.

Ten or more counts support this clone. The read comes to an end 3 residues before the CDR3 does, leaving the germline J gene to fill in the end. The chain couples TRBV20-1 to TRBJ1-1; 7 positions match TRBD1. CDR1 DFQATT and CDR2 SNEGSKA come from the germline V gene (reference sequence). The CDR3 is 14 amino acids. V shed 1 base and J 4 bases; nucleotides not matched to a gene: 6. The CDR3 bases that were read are TGCAGTGCTAGAGCCAGGACAGGTAGCACTGAA. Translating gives CSARARTGSTE. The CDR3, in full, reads CSARARTGSTEAFF.

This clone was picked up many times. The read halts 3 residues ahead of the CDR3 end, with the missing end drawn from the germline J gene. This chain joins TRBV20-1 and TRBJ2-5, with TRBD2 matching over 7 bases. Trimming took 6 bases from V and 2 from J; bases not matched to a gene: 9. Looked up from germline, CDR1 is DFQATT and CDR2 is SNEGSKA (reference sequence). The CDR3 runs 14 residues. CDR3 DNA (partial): TGCAGTGCAACACCAGCGGGGAGACAAGAGACC. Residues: CSATPAGRQET. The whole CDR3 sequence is CSATPAGRQETQYF.

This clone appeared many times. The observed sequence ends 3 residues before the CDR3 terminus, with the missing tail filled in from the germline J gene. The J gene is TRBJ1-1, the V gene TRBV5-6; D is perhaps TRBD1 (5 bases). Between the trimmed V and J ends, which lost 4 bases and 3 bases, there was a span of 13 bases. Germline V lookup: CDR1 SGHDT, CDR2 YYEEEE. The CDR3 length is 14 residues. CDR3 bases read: TGTGCCAGCAGCCTGCAGGGAAGGGACACTGAA. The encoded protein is CASSLQGRDTE. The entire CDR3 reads CASSLQGRDTEAFF. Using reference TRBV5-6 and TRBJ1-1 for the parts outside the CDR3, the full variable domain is DAGVTQSPTHLIKTRGQQVTLRCSPKSGHDTVSWYQQALGQGPQFIFQYYEEEERQRGNFPDRFSGHQFPNYSSELNVNALLLGDSALYLCASSLQGRDTEAFFGQGTRLTVV.

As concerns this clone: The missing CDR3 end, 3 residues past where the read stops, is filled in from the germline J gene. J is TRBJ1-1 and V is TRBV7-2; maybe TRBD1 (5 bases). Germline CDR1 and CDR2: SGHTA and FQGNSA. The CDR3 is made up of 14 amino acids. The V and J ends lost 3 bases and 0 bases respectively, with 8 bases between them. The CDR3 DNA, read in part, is TGTGCCAGCAGCTTGAACAGGATGAACACTGAA. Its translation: CASSLNRMNTE. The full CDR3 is CASSLNRMNTEAFF.

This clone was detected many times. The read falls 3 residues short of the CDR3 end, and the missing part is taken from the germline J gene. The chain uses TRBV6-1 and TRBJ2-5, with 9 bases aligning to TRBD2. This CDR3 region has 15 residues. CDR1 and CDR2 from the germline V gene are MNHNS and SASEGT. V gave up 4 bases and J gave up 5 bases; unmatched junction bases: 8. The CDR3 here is CASSVGLAPRETQYF. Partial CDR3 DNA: TGTGCCAGCAGTGTGGGACTAGCCCCAAGGGAGACC.

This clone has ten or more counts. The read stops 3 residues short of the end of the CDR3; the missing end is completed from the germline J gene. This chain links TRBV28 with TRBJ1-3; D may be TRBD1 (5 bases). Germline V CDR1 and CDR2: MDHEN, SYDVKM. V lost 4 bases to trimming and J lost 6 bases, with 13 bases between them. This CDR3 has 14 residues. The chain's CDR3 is CASSYKGLENTIYF. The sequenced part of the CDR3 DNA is TGTGCCAGCAGTTATAAGGGGCTCGAAAACACC.

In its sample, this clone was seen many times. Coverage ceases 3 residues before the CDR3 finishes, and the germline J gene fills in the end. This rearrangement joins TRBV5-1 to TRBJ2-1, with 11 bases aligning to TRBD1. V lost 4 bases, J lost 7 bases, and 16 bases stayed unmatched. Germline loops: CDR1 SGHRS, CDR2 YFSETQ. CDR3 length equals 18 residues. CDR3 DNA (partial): TGCGCCAGCAGCGGAATGGGGGGACAGGGGGAAGTTCATAATGAG. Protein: CASSGMGGQGEVHNE. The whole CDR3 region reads CASSGMGGQGEVHNEQFF.

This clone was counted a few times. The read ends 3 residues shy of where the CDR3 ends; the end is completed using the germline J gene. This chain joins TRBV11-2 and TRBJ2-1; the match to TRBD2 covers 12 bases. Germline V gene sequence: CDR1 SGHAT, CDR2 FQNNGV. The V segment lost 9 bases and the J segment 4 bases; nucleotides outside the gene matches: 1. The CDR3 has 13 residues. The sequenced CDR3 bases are TGTGCCAGTGGACTAGCGGGATACAATGAG. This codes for CASGLAGYNE. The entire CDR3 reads CASGLAGYNEQFF.

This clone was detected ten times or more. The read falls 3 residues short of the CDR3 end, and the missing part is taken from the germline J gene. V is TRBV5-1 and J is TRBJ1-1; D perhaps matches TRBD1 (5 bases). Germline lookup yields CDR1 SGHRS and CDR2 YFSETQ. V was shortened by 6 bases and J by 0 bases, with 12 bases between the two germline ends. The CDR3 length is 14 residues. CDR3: CASKPDRLNTEAFF. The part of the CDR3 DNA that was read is TGCGCCAGCAAGCCCGACAGATTGAACACTGAA.

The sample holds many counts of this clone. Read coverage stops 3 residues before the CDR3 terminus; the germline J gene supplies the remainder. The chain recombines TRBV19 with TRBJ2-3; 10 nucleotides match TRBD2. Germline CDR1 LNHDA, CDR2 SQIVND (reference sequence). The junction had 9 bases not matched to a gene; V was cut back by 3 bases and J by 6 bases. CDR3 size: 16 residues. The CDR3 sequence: CASSISQREGRDTQYF. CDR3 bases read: TGTGCCAGTAGTATCAGCCAGCGGGAGGGAAGGGATACG.

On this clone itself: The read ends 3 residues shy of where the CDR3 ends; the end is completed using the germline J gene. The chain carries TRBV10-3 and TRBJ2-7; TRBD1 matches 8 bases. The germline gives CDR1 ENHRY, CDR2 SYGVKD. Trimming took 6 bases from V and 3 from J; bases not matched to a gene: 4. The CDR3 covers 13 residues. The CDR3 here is CAISRDRYYEQYF. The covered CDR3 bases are TGTGCCATCAGCCGGGACAGGTACTACGAG.

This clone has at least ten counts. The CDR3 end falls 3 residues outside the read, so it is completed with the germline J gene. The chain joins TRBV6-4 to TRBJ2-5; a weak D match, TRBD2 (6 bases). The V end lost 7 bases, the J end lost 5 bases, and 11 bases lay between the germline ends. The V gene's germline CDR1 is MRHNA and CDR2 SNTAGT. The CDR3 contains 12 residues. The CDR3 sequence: CASMGGWETQYF. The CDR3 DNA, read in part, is TGTGCCAGCATGGGGGGTTGGGAGACC.

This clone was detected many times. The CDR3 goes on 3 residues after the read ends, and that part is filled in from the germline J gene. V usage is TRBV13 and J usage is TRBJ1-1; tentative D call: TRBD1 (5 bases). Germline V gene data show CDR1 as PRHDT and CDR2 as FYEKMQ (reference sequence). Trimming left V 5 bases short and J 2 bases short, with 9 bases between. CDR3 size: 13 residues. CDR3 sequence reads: CASSPWGNTEAFF. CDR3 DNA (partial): TGTGCCAGCAGCCCATGGGGCAACACTGAA.

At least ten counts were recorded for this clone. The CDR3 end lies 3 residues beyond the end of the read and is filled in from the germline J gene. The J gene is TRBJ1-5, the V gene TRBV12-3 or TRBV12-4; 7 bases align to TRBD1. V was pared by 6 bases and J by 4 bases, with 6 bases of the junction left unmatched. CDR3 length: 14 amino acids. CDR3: CASRTGTANQPQHF. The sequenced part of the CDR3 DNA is TGTGCCAGCAGGACAGGGACGGCTAATCAGCCC.

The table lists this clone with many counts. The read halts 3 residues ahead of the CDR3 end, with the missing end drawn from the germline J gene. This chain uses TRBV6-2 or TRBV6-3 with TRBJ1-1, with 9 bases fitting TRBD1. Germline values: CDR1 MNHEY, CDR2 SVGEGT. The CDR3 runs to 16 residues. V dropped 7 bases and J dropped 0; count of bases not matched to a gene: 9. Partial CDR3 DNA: TGTGCCAGCACCCCACAGGGGGCGAGCATGAACACTGAA. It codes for CASTPQGASMNTE. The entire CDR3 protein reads CASTPQGASMNTEAFF.

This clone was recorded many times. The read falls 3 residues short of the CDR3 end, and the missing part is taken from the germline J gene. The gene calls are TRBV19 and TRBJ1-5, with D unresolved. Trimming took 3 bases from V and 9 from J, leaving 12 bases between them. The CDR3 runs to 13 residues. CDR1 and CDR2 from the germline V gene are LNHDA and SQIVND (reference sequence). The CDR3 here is CASSMHSRRPQHF. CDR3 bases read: TGTGCCAGTAGTATGCACAGCCGGCGGCCC.

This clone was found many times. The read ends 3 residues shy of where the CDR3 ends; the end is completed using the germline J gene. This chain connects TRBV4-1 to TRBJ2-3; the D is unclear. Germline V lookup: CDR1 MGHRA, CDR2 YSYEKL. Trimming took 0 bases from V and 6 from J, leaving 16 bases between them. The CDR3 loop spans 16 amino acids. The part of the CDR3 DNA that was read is TGCGCCAGCAGCCAAGATTTTGGGCTATATGGGGATACG. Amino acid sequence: CASSQDFGLYGDT. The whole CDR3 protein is CASSQDFGLYGDTQYF.

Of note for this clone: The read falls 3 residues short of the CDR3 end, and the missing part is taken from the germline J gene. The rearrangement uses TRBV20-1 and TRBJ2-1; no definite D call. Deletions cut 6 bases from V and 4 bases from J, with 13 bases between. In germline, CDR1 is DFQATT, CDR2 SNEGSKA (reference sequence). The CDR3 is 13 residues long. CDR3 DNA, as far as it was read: TGCAGTGCGCGACTCTCGCGTTACAATGAG. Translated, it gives CSARLSRYNE. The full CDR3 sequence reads CSARLSRYNEQFF.

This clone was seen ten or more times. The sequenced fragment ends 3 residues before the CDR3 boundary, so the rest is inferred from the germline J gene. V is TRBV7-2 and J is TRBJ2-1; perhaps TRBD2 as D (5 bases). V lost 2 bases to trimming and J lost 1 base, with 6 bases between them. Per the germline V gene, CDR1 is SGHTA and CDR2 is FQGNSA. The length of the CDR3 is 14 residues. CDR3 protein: CASSLRGSYNEQFF. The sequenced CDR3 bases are TGTGCCAGCAGCTTACGGGGATCCTACAATGAG.

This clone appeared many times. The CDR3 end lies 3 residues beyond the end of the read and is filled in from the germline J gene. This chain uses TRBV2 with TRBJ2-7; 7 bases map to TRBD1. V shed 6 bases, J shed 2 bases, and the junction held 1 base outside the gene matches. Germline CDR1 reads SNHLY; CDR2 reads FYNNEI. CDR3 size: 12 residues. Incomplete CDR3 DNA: TGTGCCAGCAGGACAGGGACCTACGAG. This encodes CASRTGTYE. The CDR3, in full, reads CASRTGTYEQYF.

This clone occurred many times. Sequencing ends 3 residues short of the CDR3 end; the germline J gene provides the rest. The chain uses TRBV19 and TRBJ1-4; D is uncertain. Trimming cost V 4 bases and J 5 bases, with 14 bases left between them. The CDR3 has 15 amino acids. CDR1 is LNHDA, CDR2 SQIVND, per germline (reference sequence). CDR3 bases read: TGTGCCAGTAGTACCGAACACCGAAGGAATGAAAAA. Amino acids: CASSTEHRRNEK. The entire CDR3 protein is CASSTEHRRNEKLFF.

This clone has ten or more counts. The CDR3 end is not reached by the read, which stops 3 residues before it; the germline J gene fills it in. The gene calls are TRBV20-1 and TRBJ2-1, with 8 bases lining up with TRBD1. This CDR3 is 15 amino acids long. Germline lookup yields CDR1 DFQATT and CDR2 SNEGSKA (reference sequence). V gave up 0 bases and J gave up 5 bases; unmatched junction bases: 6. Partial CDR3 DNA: TGCAGTGCTAGAGATACAGGGGGAGTCGACAATGAG. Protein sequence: CSARDTGGVDNE. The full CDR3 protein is CSARDTGGVDNEQFF.

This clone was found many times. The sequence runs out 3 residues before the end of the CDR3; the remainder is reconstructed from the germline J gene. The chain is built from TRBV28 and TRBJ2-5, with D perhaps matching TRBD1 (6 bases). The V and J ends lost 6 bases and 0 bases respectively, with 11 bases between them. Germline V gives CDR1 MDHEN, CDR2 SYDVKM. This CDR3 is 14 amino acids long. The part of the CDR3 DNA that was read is TGTGCCAGCAGGCGGACAGCGAACCAAGAGACC. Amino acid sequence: CASRRTANQET. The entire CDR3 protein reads CASRRTANQETQYF.

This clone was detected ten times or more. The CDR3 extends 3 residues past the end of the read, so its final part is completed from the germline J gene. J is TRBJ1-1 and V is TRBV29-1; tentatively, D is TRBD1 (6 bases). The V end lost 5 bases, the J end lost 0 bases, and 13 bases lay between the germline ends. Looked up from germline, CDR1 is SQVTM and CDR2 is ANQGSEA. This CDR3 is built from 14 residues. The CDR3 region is CSVTGQFMNTEAFF. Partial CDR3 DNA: TGCAGCGTTACCGGACAGTTCATGAACACTGAA.

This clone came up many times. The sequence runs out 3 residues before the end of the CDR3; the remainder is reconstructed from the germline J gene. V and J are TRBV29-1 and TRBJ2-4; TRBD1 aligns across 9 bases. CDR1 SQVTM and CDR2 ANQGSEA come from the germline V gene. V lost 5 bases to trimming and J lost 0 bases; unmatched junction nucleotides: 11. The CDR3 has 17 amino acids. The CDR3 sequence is CSVRTPGQGLAKNIQYF. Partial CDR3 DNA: TGCAGCGTTAGAACTCCGGGACAGGGACTAGCCAAAAACATT.

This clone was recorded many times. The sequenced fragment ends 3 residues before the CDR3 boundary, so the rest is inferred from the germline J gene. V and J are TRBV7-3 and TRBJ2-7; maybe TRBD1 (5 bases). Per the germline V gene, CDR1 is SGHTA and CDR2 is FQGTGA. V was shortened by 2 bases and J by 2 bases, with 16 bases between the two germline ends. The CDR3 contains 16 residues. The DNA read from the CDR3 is TGTGCCAGCAGCTTATACGCAACAGGTTTCGCCTACGAG. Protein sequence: CASSLYATGFAYE. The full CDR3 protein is CASSLYATGFAYEQYF.

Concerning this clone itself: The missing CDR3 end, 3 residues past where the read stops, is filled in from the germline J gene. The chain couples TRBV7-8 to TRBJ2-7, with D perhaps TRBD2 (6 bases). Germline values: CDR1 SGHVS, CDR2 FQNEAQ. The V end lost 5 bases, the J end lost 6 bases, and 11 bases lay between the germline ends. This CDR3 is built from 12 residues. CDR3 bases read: TGTGCCAGCAGCGATCGAGCGGGCGAG. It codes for CASSDRAGE. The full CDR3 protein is CASSDRAGEQYF.